Presented here are 20 T cell receptor beta chains from one specimen sequenced in a study of shared clonotypes between healthy human individuals. Libraries were prepared by immunoSEQ multiplex PCR; TCRdb keeps only in-frame clonotypes and omits some of them. Of some 1.5 million clones detected, approximately 96% appear once; the ten largest clones hold about 1%. The material sequenced was naive CD4+ T cells sorted from blood. Subset described: CD45RA+ positively selected. Every receptor here comes from a man aged 25 to 45 in good health.

V usage is TRBV5-4 and J usage is TRBJ2-7, with 7 bases that match TRBD2. This CDR3 is 15 amino acids long. Per germline, CDR1 SGHNT and CDR2 YYREEE (reference sequence). The V gene end was trimmed by 0 bases and the J gene end by 7 bases; junction bases not matched to a gene: 10. Here the CDR3 reads CASSLGAGPDREQYF. CDR3 sequence (DNA): TGTGCCAGCAGCTTGGGAGCGGGACCTGACCGGGAGCAGTACTTC. Full variable domain (missing parts from reference TRBV5-4 and TRBJ2-7): ETGVTQSPTHLIKTRGQQVTLRCSSQSGHNTVSWYQQALGQGPQFIFQYYREEENGRGNFPPRFSGLQFPNYSSELNVNALELDDSALYLCASSLGAGPDREQYFGPGTRLTVT.

The rearrangement uses TRBV12-5 and TRBJ1-3; D not certain. The V end was cut by 1 base, the J end by 0 bases, with 1 base between. In germline, CDR1 is LGHNT, CDR2 FRNRAP. This CDR3 has 13 residues. The CDR3 here is CASGLDSGNTIYF. The CDR3 coding sequence is TGTGCTAGTGGTTTGGACTCTGGAAACACCATATATTTT. The entire variable domain, with the rest obtained from reference TRBV12-5 and TRBJ1-3, is as follows: DARVTQTPRHKVTEMGQEVTMRCQPILGHNTVFWYRQTMMQGLELLAYFRNRAPLDDSGMPKDRFSAEMPDATLATLKIQPSEPRDSAVYFCASGLDSGNTIYFGEGSWLTVV.

The chain carries TRBV2 and TRBJ1-1, with 7 bases that match TRBD1. With V trimmed by 8 bases and J by 4 bases, 10 bases remained unmatched. CDR3 length equals 14 residues. In germline, CDR1 is SNHLY, CDR2 FYNNEI. CDR3 DNA: TGTGCCAGCCGGGTGGACAGGTGGGCCACTGAAGCTTTCTTT. Translating it yields CASRVDRWATEAFF.

The rearrangement joins TRBV29-1 to TRBJ2-6, with TRBD2 matching 9 bases. With V trimmed by 4 bases and J by 0 bases, 7 bases remained unmatched. Germline lookup yields CDR1 SQVTM and CDR2 ANQGSEA. There are 17 residues in the CDR3. This CDR3 reads CSVVISSGNSGANVLTF. In DNA, the CDR3 is TGCAGCGTTGTCATTTCTAGCGGGAACTCTGGGGCCAACGTCCTGACTTTC.

V usage is TRBV18 and J usage is TRBJ2-1; D is unresolved. CDR3 length: 15 residues. Germline V gene data show CDR1 as KGHSH and CDR2 as LQKENI. Trimming pared 2 bases from V and 8 bases from J, leaving 16 bases between. In DNA, the CDR3 is TGTGCCAGCTCACCATTCGGGTCCCTTGGGGATGAGCAGTTCTTC. Translation: CASSPFGSLGDEQFF. The variable domain in full, completed from reference TRBV18 and TRBJ2-1, reads NAGVMQNPRHLVRRRGQEARLRCSPMKGHSHVYWYRQLPEEGLKFMVYLQKENIIDESGMPKERFSAEFPKEGPSILRIQQVVRGDSAAYFCASSPFGSLGDEQFFGPGTRLTVL.

The V gene is TRBV10-3, the J gene TRBJ2-1; 9 nucleotides line up with TRBD2. Germline trimming cut 5 bases from V and 2 bases from J; bases unmatched to any gene: 4. The CDR3 covers 15 residues. Germline CDR1 is ENHRY and CDR2 is SYGVKD. CDR3 sequence (DNA): TGTGCCATCAGTAAAGTAGCGGGAGCCTACAATGAGCAGTTCTTC. This gives the protein CAISKVAGAYNEQFF.

The rearrangement links TRBV10-1 to TRBJ2-7, with TRBD1 matching 9 bases. The CDR3 consists of 16 residues. V was clipped by 0 bases and J by 1 base; unmatched bases: 4. The germline gives CDR1 WNHNN, CDR2 SYGVQD (reference sequence). CDR3 sequence (DNA): TGCGCCAGCAGTGAGTCATTGGACAGGGGATCCTACGAGCAGTACTTC. Amino acids: CASSESLDRGSYEQYF.

V usage is TRBV7-8 and J usage is TRBJ1-2; D uncertain. Germline V lookup: CDR1 SGHVS, CDR2 FQNEAQ. The V gene lost 5 bases and the J gene lost 0 bases, with 13 bases spanning the gap. The CDR3 consists of 15 residues. In DNA form, the CDR3 reads TGTGCCAGCAGCGAAAACAGAGAAGCTAACTATGGCTACACCTTC. It yields the protein CASSENREANYGYTF.

The V call is TRBV21-1, the J call TRBJ2-3; the table's D call, TRBD2, was not checked against the DNA. TRBV21-1 is deemed a pseudogene. CDR3 size: 17 residues. The DNA for the CDR3 is TGTGCCAGCAGCAATAAATCCGGGGCTAGCGGCACAGATACGCAGTATTTT. The encoded protein is CASSNKSGASGTDTQYF.

V and J are TRBV18 and TRBJ2-3; 9 bases are shared with TRBD2. V was pared by 0 bases and J by 1 base, with 8 bases of the junction left unmatched. The CDR3 extends over 18 amino acids. CDR1 and CDR2 (germline): KGHSH, LQKENI. The CDR3 reads CASSPPGIAGAGTDTQYF. CDR3 DNA sequence: TGTGCCAGCTCACCACCGGGAATAGCGGGAGCCGGCACAGATACGCAGTATTTT.

The chain combines TRBV28 with TRBJ1-3, with a weak D call TRBD1 (6 bases). With 5 bases removed from V and 2 bases from J, the gap between germline ends came to 22 bases. Germline assignment: CDR1 MDHEN and CDR2 SYDVKM. This CDR3 is 18 amino acids long. The CDR3: CASSLALRKGVPGNTIYF. The CDR3 DNA reads as TGTGCCAGCAGTCTGGCACTTAGAAAGGGGGTTCCTGGAAACACCATATATTTT.

The rearrangement uses TRBV28 and TRBJ1-5; D is ambiguous. This CDR3 is 14 amino acids long. V shed 4 bases and J shed 1 base, with 8 bases lying between them. The V gene's germline CDR1 is MDHEN and CDR2 SYDVKM. The CDR3 region is CASSSIVSNQPQHF. CDR3 bases: TGTGCCAGCAGTTCCATAGTGAGCAATCAGCCCCAGCATTTT.

The rearrangement joins TRBV28 to TRBJ2-3, with a weak D call TRBD1 (6 bases). This CDR3 is built from 12 residues. V shed 10 bases and J shed 4 bases, with 12 bases lying between them. CDR1 is MDHEN and CDR2 is SYDVKM in the germline V gene. The chain's CDR3 is CATQGRADTQYF. CDR3 DNA sequence: TGTGCCACCCAGGGGAGAGCAGATACGCAGTATTTT. The full variable domain, rest sourced from reference TRBV28 and TRBJ2-3, is DVKVTQSSRYLVKRTGEKVFLECVQDMDHENMFWYRQDPGLGLRLIYFSYDVKMKEKGDIPEGYSVSREKKERFSLILESASTNQTSMYLCATQGRADTQYFGPGTRLTVL.

The V gene is TRBV7-2, the J gene TRBJ2-3; 8 bases agree with TRBD2. Germline CDR1 and CDR2: SGHTA and FQGNSA. Trimming cost V 10 bases and J 2 bases; bases outside gene matches: 11. The CDR3 contains 15 residues. In DNA, the CDR3 is TGTGCCACCAGACGGCTAGCGGGCCCCACAGATACGCAGTATTTT. It translates to CATRRLAGPTDTQYF.

The V gene is TRBV28, the J gene TRBJ2-7; TRBD2 matches at 7 bases. Germline CDR1 and CDR2: MDHEN and SYDVKM. There are 13 residues in the CDR3. After removal of 8 bases from V and 3 bases from J, the junction contained 7 bases not matched to a gene. CDR3 amino acids: CASGRLAGYEQYF. The DNA of the CDR3 is TGTGCCAGCGGTAGACTAGCTGGCTACGAGCAGTACTTC.

The J gene is TRBJ2-2, the V gene TRBV10-3; no clear D gene. Germline CDR1 is ENHRY and CDR2 is SYGVKD. The CDR3 sequence is 14 residues long. Trimming took off 7 bases at V and 4 bases at J, with 13 bases between the two ends. The CDR3 region is CAINPRPITGELFF. The CDR3 bases are TGTGCCATCAACCCGAGACCCATCACCGGGGAGCTGTTTTTT.

This chain uses TRBV28 with TRBJ1-5, with D maybe TRBD1 (5 bases). The V and J ends lost 6 bases and 5 bases respectively, with 14 bases between them. CDR1 is MDHEN, CDR2 SYDVKM, per germline. The CDR3 covers 14 residues. CDR3 in amino acids: CASRRAGNHQPQHF. CDR3 coding DNA: TGTGCCAGCAGGAGAGCAGGGAATCATCAGCCCCAGCATTTT.

The count of this clone is one. V and J are TRBV12-5 and TRBJ2-1, with D maybe TRBD1 (5 bases). CDR1 and CDR2 from the germline V gene are LGHNT and FRNRAP. The germline V and J ends were trimmed by 1 base and 4 bases, with 8 bases remaining between them. This CDR3 spans 14 amino acids. CDR3 residues: CASGLGQGYNEQFF. The CDR3 DNA follows: TGTGCTAGTGGTTTGGGGCAGGGATACAATGAGCAGTTCTTC.

V gene TRBV15 combines with J gene TRBJ1-5; weak D call: TRBD1 (5 bases). This CDR3 is built from 16 residues. The germline V gene encodes CDR1 LNHNV and CDR2 YYDKDF (reference sequence). V was trimmed by 2 bases and J by 2 bases, leaving 13 bases between them. The CDR3 DNA reads as TGTGCCACCAGCAGACCAGCCGACAGCCGCAATCAGCCCCAGCATTTT. This sequence encodes CATSRPADSRNQPQHF. The full variable domain, with the rest looked up from reference TRBV15 and TRBJ1-5, is DAMVIQNPRYQVTQFGKPVTLSCSQTLNHNVMYWYQQKSSQAPKLLFHYYDKDFNNEADTPDNFQSRRPNTSFCFLDIRSPGLGDTAMYLCATSRPADSRNQPQHFGDGTRLSIL.

This clone was observed once. This chain links TRBV7-2 with TRBJ2-1; the match to TRBD2 covers 8 bases. The CDR3 contains 16 residues. Trimming cost V 0 bases and J 0 bases; bases outside gene matches: 1. Germline values: CDR1 SGHTA, CDR2 FQGNSA. The CDR3 reads CASSLAGTSSYNEQFF. DNA for the CDR3: TGTGCCAGCAGCTTAGCCGGGACTAGCTCCTACAATGAGCAGTTCTTC.